A single sample gave rise to the 22 T cell receptor beta chains below, sequenced in a study of shared clonotypes between healthy human individuals. Clones were sequenced by immunoSEQ multiplex PCR, and TCRdb holds only the in-frame ones, with some missing. The repertoire includes some 2,100,000 clones, approximately 94% of them detected once, and around 1.7% sits in the top ten. The naive CD8 population came from CD45RO-negative cells selected for CCR7, without terminally differentiated effector memory CD45RA+ cells. Sequencing input: naive CD8+ T cells from PBMCs. These receptors all stem from a man aged 18 to 30 in good health. Some clones in this sample may be carry-over from other donors' samples.

The chain joins TRBV28 to TRBJ2-7; 7 bases are shared with TRBD2. Looked up from germline, CDR1 is MDHEN and CDR2 is SYDVKM. V was clipped by 8 bases and J by 1 base; unmatched bases: 23. The CDR3 length is 19 residues. CDR3 nucleotides: TGTGCCAGCTCCCAGAGTGGGCTAGCGGAAGAAAAGGGGTCCTACGAGCAGTACTTC. Its protein is CASSQSGLAEEKGSYEQYF.

The chain carries TRBV12-5 and TRBJ1-2; D uncertain. Trimming left V 2 bases short and J 2 bases short, with 18 bases between. CDR3 length equals 17 residues. Germline-derived CDR1 and CDR2 are LGHNT and FRNRAP. CDR3 residues: CASGLSGLGRENYGYTF. In DNA form, the CDR3 reads TGTGCTAGTGGTTTGAGCGGTCTGGGAAGGGAGAACTATGGCTACACCTTC. The whole variable domain, remainder taken from reference TRBV12-5 and TRBJ1-2, is DARVTQTPRHKVTEMGQEVTMRCQPILGHNTVFWYRQTMMQGLELLAYFRNRAPLDDSGMPKDRFSAEMPDATLATLKIQPSEPRDSAVYFCASGLSGLGRENYGYTFGSGTRLTVV.

The chain couples TRBV9 to TRBJ1-4; 7 bases line up with TRBD1. Unmatched junction bases numbered 8, after V lost 0 bases and J lost 3 bases. Looked up from germline, CDR1 is SGDLS and CDR2 is YYNGEE. The CDR3 has 17 amino acids. CDR3 loop: CASSVGRRDRANEKLFF. For the CDR3, the DNA is TGTGCCAGCAGCGTAGGTCGACGGGACAGAGCTAATGAAAAACTGTTTTTT.

In its sample, this clone was seen a few times. J is TRBJ1-1 and V is TRBV9; D unresolved. The V and J ends lost 4 bases and 6 bases respectively, with 13 bases between them. In germline, CDR1 is SGDLS, CDR2 YYNGEE. CDR3 length equals 13 residues. CDR3 in amino acids: CASSSWVGAEAFF. Here the CDR3 DNA reads TGTGCCAGCAGCTCCTGGGTCGGGGCTGAAGCTTTCTTT. The full variable domain, with the rest looked up from reference TRBV9 and TRBJ1-1, is DSGVTQTPKHLITATGQRVTLRCSPRSGDLSVYWYQQSLDQGLQFLIQYYNGEERAKGNILERFSAQQFPDLHSELNLSSLELGDSALYFCASSSWVGAEAFFGQGTRLTVV.

The V gene is TRBV28, the J gene TRBJ2-7; perhaps TRBD2 as D (6 bases). Germline CDR1 is MDHEN and CDR2 is SYDVKM. Trimming removed 4 bases from V and 1 base from J, with 17 bases in between. The CDR3 totals 16 residues. The DNA of the CDR3 is TGTGCCAGCAGTTCGACGACTAGAATTGTATCCTACGAGCAGTACTTC. Amino acids: CASSSTTRIVSYEQYF. Full variable domain (outside the CDR3, taken from reference TRBV28 and TRBJ2-7): DVKVTQSSRYLVKRTGEKVFLECVQDMDHENMFWYRQDPGLGLRLIYFSYDVKMKEKGDIPEGYSVSREKKERFSLILESASTNQTSMYLCASSSTTRIVSYEQYFGPGTRLTVT.

The V call is TRBV28, the J call TRBJ2-3; tentatively, D is TRBD2 (5 bases). The CDR3 runs 17 residues. V lost 1 base and J lost 2, with 16 bases in between. Germline V gene data show CDR1 as MDHEN and CDR2 as SYDVKM. The CDR3 sequence: CASSLFGRRGITDTQYF. In DNA form, the CDR3 reads TGTGCCAGCAGTTTATTTGGAAGGAGAGGGATCACAGATACGCAGTATTTT.

V gene TRBV7-6 combines with J gene TRBJ1-4; D unclear. The length of the CDR3 is 14 residues. Germline CDR1 and CDR2: SGHVS and FNYEAQ. The ends were cut back, 2 bases at V and 8 bases at J, with 12 bases in the middle. The chain's CDR3 is CASSLRGVEEKLFF. The CDR3 region has the DNA TGTGCCAGCAGCTTACGGGGTGTGGAAGAAAAACTGTTTTTT.

The rearrangement joins TRBV5-4 to TRBJ2-1; D tentatively reads TRBD1 or TRBD2 (6 bases each). In germline, CDR1 is SGHNT, CDR2 YYREEE (reference sequence). The CDR3 totals 14 residues. The V end was cut by 3 bases, the J end by 6 bases, with 13 bases between. The CDR3 region is CASSWGAGCNEQFF. Here the CDR3 DNA reads TGTGCCAGCAGCTGGGGGGCAGGGTGCAATGAGCAGTTCTTC.

The V call is TRBV6-1, the J call TRBJ2-7; the D gene is possibly TRBD1 (6 bases). V lost 6 bases to trimming and J lost 0 bases, with 12 bases between them. The CDR3 runs to 14 residues. Germline lookup yields CDR1 MNHNS and CDR2 SASEGT. The CDR3 region has the DNA TGTGCCAGCAGCACAGGGTCCCTCTCCTACGAGCAGTACTTC. Amino acids: CASSTGSLSYEQYF.

The chain couples TRBV7-2 to TRBJ1-3; no clear D gene. Germline CDR1 reads SGHTA; CDR2 reads FQGNSA. Trimming removed 1 base from V and 9 bases from J, with 7 bases in between. This CDR3 spans 12 amino acids. CDR3 protein: CASSLDRGTIYF. The CDR3 coding sequence is TGTGCCAGCAGCTTAGACCGGGGCACCATATATTTT.

V usage is TRBV28 and J usage is TRBJ2-1; 12 bases fit TRBD1. The trim removed 6 bases at V and 9 bases at J, leaving 9 bases unmatched. Germline values: CDR1 MDHEN, CDR2 SYDVKM. This CDR3 is built from 15 residues. In nucleotides, the CDR3 is TGTGCCAGCAGGTCACCGGGACAGGGGGCACCTGAGCAGTTCTTC. As protein: CASRSPGQGAPEQFF.

The rearrangement links TRBV5-1 to TRBJ2-1; unclear D gene. The CDR3 consists of 15 residues. CDR1 is SGHRS and CDR2 is YFSETQ in the germline V gene. With 3 bases removed from V and 0 bases from J, the gap between germline ends came to 10 bases. The CDR3 is CASSSSISSYNEQFF. CDR3 coding DNA: TGCGCCAGCAGCTCTTCAATCAGCTCCTACAATGAGCAGTTCTTC.

This clone was counted once. The chain joins TRBV19 to TRBJ1-2; TRBD1 agrees at 9 bases. The germline V gene encodes CDR1 LNHDA and CDR2 SQIVND (reference sequence). The CDR3 contains 14 residues. V lost 7 bases to trimming and J lost 7 bases; unmatched junction nucleotides: 10. The CDR3 region is CASITGTGNGGYTF. CDR3 nucleotides: TGTGCCAGTATTACCGGGACAGGGAATGGTGGCTACACCTTC.

The J gene is TRBJ1-2, the V gene TRBV28; maybe TRBD1 (6 bases). Germline V lookup: CDR1 MDHEN, CDR2 SYDVKM. Trimming removed 1 base at V and 7 bases at J, with 13 bases between. This CDR3 has 14 amino acids. The CDR3 spells CASSLLGGSGGYTF. In DNA form, the CDR3 reads TGTGCCAGCAGTTTATTGGGGGGCTCGGGTGGCTACACCTTC.

Comments on this clone: This same CDR3 is encoded by further DNA sequences in the sample. This chain joins TRBV27 and TRBJ2-7; perhaps TRBD1 as D (7 bases). The CDR3 is 14 residues long. The germline V gene has CDR1 MNHEY and CDR2 SMNVEV (reference sequence). V dropped 5 bases and J dropped 1 base, with 12 bases sitting between them. The CDR3: CASSPRGVSYEQYF. CDR3 in DNA: TGTGCCAGCAGTCCCAGGGGGGTTTCCTACGAGCAGTACTTC.

The gene calls are TRBV5-6 and TRBJ2-5; 15 nucleotides match TRBD2. This CDR3 has 16 residues. V trimming: 4 bases; J trimming: 5 bases; junction bases outside the gene matches: 6. The V gene's germline CDR1 is SGHDT and CDR2 YYEEEE. This chain's CDR3 is CASSIGLAGGRETQYF. Here the CDR3 DNA reads TGTGCCAGCAGCATCGGACTAGCGGGAGGGCGGGAGACCCAGTACTTC.

The chain links TRBV7-3 to TRBJ2-3, with TRBD2 matching over 7 bases. The CDR3 is made up of 15 amino acids. Germline CDR1 and CDR2: SGHTA and FQGTGA. V dropped 0 bases and J dropped 5; count of bases not matched to a gene: 5. In DNA, the CDR3 is TGTGCCAGCAGCTTAACGGGGGGGATGATAGATACGCAGTATTTT. This translates into CASSLTGGMIDTQYF.

V is TRBV18 and J is TRBJ1-4; 8 nucleotides align to TRBD1. This CDR3 spans 16 amino acids. V gave up 6 bases and J gave up 8 bases; unmatched junction bases: 14. Germline CDR1 KGHSH, CDR2 LQKENI. CDR3 in amino acids: CASSLGQGKGVEKLFF. For the CDR3, the DNA is TGTGCCAGCTCTCTAGGACAGGGTAAAGGGGTAGAAAAACTGTTTTTT.

This chain links TRBV15 with TRBJ2-1; a weak D match, TRBD1 (6 bases). Trimming cost V 0 bases and J 5 bases, with 14 bases left between them. Germline V gene data show CDR1 as LNHNV and CDR2 as YYDKDF (reference sequence). The CDR3 is 16 residues long. As DNA, the CDR3 is TGTGCCACCAGCAGAGATCGCTTAGGGGGAGACAATGAGCAGTTCTTC. Its protein product is CATSRDRLGGDNEQFF.

The chain uses TRBV4-3 and TRBJ2-1; 7 bases match TRBD2. The germline CDR1 and CDR2 sequences are LGHNA and YSLEER. The CDR3 is 17 amino acids. The V gene end was trimmed by 0 bases and the J gene end by 0 bases; junction bases not matched to a gene: 5. The CDR3 DNA follows: TGCGCCAGCAGCCAAGAGCTAGCGGTGAGCTCCTACAATGAGCAGTTCTTC. As protein: CASSQELAVSSYNEQFF.

The genes are TRBV10-3 and TRBJ2-7; TRBD2 is a possible D gene (5 bases). CDR1 is ENHRY and CDR2 is SYGVKD in the germline V gene. This CDR3 is built from 14 residues. Trimming removed 6 bases at V and 4 bases at J, with 16 bases between. CDR3 in amino acids: CAISGDLEGYEQYF. CDR3 bases: TGTGCCATCAGCGGGGATTTAGAAGGATACGAGCAGTACTTC.

This chain connects TRBV27 to TRBJ2-2, with D possibly being TRBD2 (7 bases). In germline, CDR1 is MNHEY, CDR2 SMNVEV (reference sequence). This CDR3 comprises 18 residues. V gave up 5 bases and J gave up 1 base, with 20 bases separating them. The CDR3 nucleotides read TGTGCCAGCAGTACCCGGAGGGGGGGCGCGGGGAACACCGGGGAGCTGTTTTTT. This gives the protein CASSTRRGGAGNTGELFF.